The clone carrying this TCR beta chain was observed at least ten times. As yet, its antigen is unknown. The sample is drawn from a study of T cells in Graves' hyperthyroidism and ophthalmopathy. Notes on the study in general: The model's output predicted ophthalmopathy at a median of about 5.9 months prior to onset. Researchers found most expanded thyroid clonotypes above 0.001 in blood as well.

Graves' hyperthyroidism was deemed stable given no ophthalmopathy progression within 18 months. Investigators excluded patients with uncontrolled infection, other autoimmune disease, pregnancy or lactation. With 8 bases removed from V and 11 bases from J, the gap between germline ends came to 15 bases. This CDR3 region has 11 residues. CDR1 and CDR2 (germline): MNHEY, SMNVEV (reference sequence). Amplified TCR beta CDR3 regions derived from RNA transcripts. First-round RT-PCR of the TCR CDR3 relied on the HTBI primer set. TCRdb processed the multiplex PCR reads anew with MiXCR; each CDR3 protein has one entry. The profile shows roughly 290,000 distinct CDR3 sequences, roughly 15% of them singletons.

This chain uses TRBV27 with TRBJ1-1; D ambiguous. The clonotype originates from a woman in her 40s with Graves' hyperthyroidism. The sequenced sample was blood. CDR3 DNA: TGTGCCAGCGGAACTAGGGTGAACGCTTTCTTT. As protein: CASGTRVNAFF.